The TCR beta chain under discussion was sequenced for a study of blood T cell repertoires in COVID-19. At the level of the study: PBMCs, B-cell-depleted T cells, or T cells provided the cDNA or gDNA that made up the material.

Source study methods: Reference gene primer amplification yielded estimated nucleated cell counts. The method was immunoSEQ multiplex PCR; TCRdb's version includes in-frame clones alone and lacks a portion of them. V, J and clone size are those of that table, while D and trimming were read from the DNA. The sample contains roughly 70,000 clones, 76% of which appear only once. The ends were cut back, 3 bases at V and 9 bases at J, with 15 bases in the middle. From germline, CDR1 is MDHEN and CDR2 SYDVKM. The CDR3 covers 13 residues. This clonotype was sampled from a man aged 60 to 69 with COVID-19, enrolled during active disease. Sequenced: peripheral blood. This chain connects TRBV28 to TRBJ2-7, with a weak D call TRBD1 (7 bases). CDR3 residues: CASSFLTGTAQYF. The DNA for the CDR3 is TGTGCCAGCAGTTTTTTGACAGGGACTGCGCAGTACTTC.